This T cell receptor beta chain was sequenced in a study of CD8 T cells in ankylosing spondylitis. Via MiXCR, TCRdb re-called the 5' RACE reads, giving one row per CDR3 protein. The sample lists a few hundred thousand distinct CDR3 sequences, roughly 22% occurring once. Specimen: blood, either unsorted or a sorted T cell fraction (not recorded which). The receptor comes from a male donor with ankylosing spondylitis or in good health (not recorded which).

CDR3 sequence (DNA): TGTGCCAGCAGTGAAAGTAAAGAACTCTACGAGCAGTACTTC. As protein: CASSESKELYEQYF. The chain joins TRBV6-1 to TRBJ2-7, with no clear D. This CDR3 has 14 amino acids. V dropped 2 bases and J dropped 3 bases, with 11 bases sitting between them. Germline V lookup: CDR1 MNHNS, CDR2 SASEGT.